Listed here are 3 T cell receptor beta chains from one sample, sequenced in a study of CD8 T cells in ankylosing spondylitis. TCRdb used MiXCR to reprocess the 5' RACE reads, holding one entry per CDR3 protein. The data contain fewer than 650,000 distinct CDR3 sequences, 12% of them seen just once; the ten biggest clones take up approximately 6.3%. Antigen specificity for these receptors is unknown. General observations from the study: Ankylosing spondylitis blood appeared to carry a characteristic TCR beta motif of 7 or 8 highly homologous variants.

The sequencing sample was made of blood, either unsorted or a sorted T cell fraction (not recorded which). The receptors derive from a male donor with ankylosing spondylitis.

V usage is TRBV13 and J usage is TRBJ2-7; D may be TRBD1 (5 bases). The CDR3 is 14 amino acids. The V end lost 6 bases, the J end lost 4 bases, and 16 bases lay between the germline ends. Germline CDR1 reads PRHDT; CDR2 reads FYEKMQ (reference sequence). The CDR3 spells CASSDSGIFYEQYV. In DNA form, the CDR3 reads TGTGCCAGCAGTGACAGTGGTATTTTTTACGAGCAGTACGTC.

This clonotype was counted only a few times. The V gene is TRBV10-3, the J gene TRBJ2-4; unclear D gene. CDR1 and CDR2 (germline): ENHRY, SYGVKD. V lost 3 bases and J 1 base, leaving 1 base between the germline ends. This CDR3 contains 12 residues. The CDR3 spells CAISDAKNIQYF. CDR3 DNA sequence: TGTGCCATCAGTGATGCCAAAAACATTCAGTACTTC.

This clonotype was recorded a few times. The chain combines TRBV25-1 with TRBJ2-1, with 7 bases that match TRBD2. In germline, CDR1 is MGHDK, CDR2 SYGVNS. The CDR3 is made up of 16 amino acids. The junction had 8 bases not matched to a gene; V was cut back by 1 base and J by 5 bases. The CDR3 loop is CASSEWGAGLHNEQFF. The CDR3 nucleotides are TGTGCCAGCAGTGAATGGGGTGCGGGACTACACAATGAGCAGTTCTTC.